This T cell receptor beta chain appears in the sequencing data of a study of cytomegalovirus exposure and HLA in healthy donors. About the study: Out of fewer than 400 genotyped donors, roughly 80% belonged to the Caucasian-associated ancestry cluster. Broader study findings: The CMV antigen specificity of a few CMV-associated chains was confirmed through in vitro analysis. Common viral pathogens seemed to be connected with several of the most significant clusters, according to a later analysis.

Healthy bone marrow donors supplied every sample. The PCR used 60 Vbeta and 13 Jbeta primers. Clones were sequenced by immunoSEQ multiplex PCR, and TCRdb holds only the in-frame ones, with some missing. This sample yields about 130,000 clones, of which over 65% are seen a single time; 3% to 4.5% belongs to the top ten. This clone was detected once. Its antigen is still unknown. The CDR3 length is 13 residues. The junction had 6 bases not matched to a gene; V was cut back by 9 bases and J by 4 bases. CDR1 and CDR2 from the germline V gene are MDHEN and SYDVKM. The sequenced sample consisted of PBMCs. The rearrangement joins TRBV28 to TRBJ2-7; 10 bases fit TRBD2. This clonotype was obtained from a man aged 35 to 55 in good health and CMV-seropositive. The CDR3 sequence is CASGGGLAYEQYF. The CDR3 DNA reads TGTGCCAGTGGAGGGGGACTAGCGTACGAGCAGTACTTC. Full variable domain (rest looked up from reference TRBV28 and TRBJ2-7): DVKVTQSSRYLVKRTGEKVFLECVQDMDHENMFWYRQDPGLGLRLIYFSYDVKMKEKGDIPEGYSVSREKKERFSLILESASTNQTSMYLCASGGGLAYEQYFGPGTRLTVT.